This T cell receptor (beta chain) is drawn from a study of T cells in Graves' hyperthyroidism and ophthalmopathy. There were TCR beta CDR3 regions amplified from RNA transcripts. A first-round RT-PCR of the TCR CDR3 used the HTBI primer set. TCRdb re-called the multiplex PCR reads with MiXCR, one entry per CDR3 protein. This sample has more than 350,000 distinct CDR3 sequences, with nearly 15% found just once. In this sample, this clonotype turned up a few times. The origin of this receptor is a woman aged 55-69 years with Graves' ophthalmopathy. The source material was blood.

Written as DNA, the CDR3 is TGTGCCAGCAGCACGGTGTCAGGGGGAAATCAGCCCCAGCATTTT. Its translation is CASSTVSGGNQPQHF. The chain links TRBV7-3 to TRBJ1-5; TRBD1 matches at 7 bases. Trimming took 5 bases from V and 4 from J; bases not matched to a gene: 8. The germline gives CDR1 SGHTA, CDR2 FQGTGA. This CDR3 is 15 amino acids long.